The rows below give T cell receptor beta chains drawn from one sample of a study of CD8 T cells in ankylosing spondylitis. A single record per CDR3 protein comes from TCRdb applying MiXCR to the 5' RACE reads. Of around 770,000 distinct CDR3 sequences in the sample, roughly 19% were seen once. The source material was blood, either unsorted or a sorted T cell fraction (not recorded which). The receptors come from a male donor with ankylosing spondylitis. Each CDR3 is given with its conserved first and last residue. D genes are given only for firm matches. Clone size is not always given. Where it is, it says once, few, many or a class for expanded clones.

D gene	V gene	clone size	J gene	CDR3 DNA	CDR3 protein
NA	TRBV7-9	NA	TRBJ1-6	TGTGCCAGCAGCAAACAAACGACGAGGGGGAATTCACCCCTCCACTTT	CASSKQTTRGNSPLHF
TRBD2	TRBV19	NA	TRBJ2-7	TGTGCCAGTAGTATAATTTCAGCGGGAGAGATCGAGCAGTACTTC	CASSIISAGEIEQYF
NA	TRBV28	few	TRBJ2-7	TGTGCCAGCAGTTCCAGCCCGAGGGAGCAGTACTTC	CASSSSPREQYF
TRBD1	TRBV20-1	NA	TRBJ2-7	TGCAGTGTGAAACAGGGGGGAGAAGTGCAGTACTTC	CSVKQGGEVQYF
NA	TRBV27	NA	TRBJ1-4	TGTGCCAGCAGTTCAATCGAGGAAATAGGAAAACTGTTTTTT	CASSSIEEIGKLFF
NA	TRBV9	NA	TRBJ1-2	TGTGCCAGCAGCGGCCTATATGGCTACACCTTC	CASSGLYGYTF
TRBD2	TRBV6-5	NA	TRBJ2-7	TGTGCCAGCAGTTTCGGGGGGGGGGAGGAGCAGTACTTC	CASSFGGGEEQYF
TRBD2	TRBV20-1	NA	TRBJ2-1	TGCAGTGCAAGCAGCGGGACTCCTTATCATACCTACAATGAGCAGTTCTTC	CSASSGTPYHTYNEQFF
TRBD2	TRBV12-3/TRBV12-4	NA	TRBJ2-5	TGTGCCAGCTGTCCGGAAGTGGGGACTAGCGGGAGGGTGAAGGAGACCCAGTACTTC	CASCPEVGTSGRVKETQYF
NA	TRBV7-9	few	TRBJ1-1	TGTGCCAGCAGCTTAGGTCCCACAAAGGCGGGAGCTTTCTTT	CASSLGPTKAGAFF
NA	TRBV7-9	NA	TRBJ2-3	TGTGCCAGCAGCTCCGGGCCACCTAGAGATACGCAGTATTTT	CASSSGPPRDTQYF
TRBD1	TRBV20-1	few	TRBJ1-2	TGCAGTGCCATACAGGGGGTCCAGAACATCTATGGCTACACCTTC	CSAIQGVQNIYGYTF
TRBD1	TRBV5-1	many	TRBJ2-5	TGCGCCAGCAGCAGGGGACAGGGTAAAGAGACCCAGTACTTC	CASSRGQGKETQYF
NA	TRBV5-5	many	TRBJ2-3	TGTGCCAGCAGCTGGAGGGCGGGGATAGATACGCAGTATTTT	CASSWRAGIDTQYF
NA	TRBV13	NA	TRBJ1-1	TGTGCCAGCAGCTTAGGAGGGGATAAAACTGAAGCTTTCTTT	CASSLGGDKTEAFF
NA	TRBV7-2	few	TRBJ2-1	TGTGCCAGCAGCCGGGACCTCCCGGAGCAGTTCTTC	CASSRDLPEQFF
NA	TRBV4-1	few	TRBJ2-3	TGCGCCAGCAGCCAAGATGGGCCTTGGACAGCCACGCAGTATTTT	CASSQDGPWTATQYF
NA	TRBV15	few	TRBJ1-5	TGTGCCACCAGCAGAGGCCCGGCCATCAATCAGCCCCAGCATTTT	CATSRGPAINQPQHF